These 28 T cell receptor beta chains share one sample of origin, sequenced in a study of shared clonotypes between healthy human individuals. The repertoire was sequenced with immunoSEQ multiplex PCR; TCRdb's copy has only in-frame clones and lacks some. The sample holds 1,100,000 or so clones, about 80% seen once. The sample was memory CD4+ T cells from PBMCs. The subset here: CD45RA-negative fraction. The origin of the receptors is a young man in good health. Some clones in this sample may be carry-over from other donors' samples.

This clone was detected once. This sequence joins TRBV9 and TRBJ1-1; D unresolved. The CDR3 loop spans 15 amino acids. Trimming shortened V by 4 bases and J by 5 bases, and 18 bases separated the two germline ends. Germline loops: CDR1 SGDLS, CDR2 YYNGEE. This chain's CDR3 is CASSPRGGAGTEAFF. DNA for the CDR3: TGTGCCAGCAGCCCGCGGGGAGGCGCGGGAACTGAAGCTTTCTTT.

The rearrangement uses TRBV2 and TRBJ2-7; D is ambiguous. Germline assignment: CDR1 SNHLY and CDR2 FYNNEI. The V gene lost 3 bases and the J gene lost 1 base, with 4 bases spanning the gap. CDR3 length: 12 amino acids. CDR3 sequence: CASSDRSYEQYF. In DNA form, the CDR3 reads TGTGCCAGCAGTGATCGGTCCTACGAGCAGTACTTC.

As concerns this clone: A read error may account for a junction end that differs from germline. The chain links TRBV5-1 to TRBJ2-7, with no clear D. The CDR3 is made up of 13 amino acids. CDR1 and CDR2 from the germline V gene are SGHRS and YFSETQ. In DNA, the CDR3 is TGTGCCAGCAGCTTGTATAGTCCCTACGAGCAGTACTTC. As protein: CASSLYSPYEQYF.

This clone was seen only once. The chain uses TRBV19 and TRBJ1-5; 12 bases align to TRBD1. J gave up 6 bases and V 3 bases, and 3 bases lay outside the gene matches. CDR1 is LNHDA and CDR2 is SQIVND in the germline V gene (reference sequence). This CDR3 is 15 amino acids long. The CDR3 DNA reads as TGTGCCAGTAGTATGGGGACAGGGGGCACTCAGCCCCAGCATTTT. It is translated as CASSMGTGGTQPQHF.

CDR3: CASSLAGAAYEQYF. The CDR3 DNA sequence: TGCGCCAGCAGCCTTGCTGGGGCGGCCTACGAGCAGTACTTC. The chain recombines TRBV4-3 with TRBJ2-7, with a tentative D call TRBD1 (5 bases). V dropped 4 bases and J dropped 2 bases, with 12 bases sitting between them. CDR3 length equals 14 residues. Germline assignment: CDR1 LGHNA and CDR2 YSLEER.

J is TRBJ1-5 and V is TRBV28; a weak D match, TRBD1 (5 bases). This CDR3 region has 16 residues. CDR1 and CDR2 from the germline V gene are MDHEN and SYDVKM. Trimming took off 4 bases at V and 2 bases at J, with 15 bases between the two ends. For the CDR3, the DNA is TGTGCCAGCAGTTCGCCGGGGGGGGGACGCAATCAGCCCCAGCATTTT. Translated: CASSSPGGGRNQPQHF.

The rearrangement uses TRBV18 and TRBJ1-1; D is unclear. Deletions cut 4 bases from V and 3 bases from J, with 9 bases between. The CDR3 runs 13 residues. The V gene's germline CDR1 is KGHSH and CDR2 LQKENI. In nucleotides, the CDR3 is TGTGCCAGCTCACGAAAGGACGACACTGAAGCTTTCTTT. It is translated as CASSRKDDTEAFF.

In DNA form, the CDR3 reads TGCGCCAGCAGCTTGGACGTCAGTACAGCCAAAAACATTCAGTACTTC. Amino acid sequence: CASSLDVSTAKNIQYF. The chain links TRBV5-1 to TRBJ2-4; D remains unclear. Germline V gene data show CDR1 as SGHRS and CDR2 as YFSETQ. The germline V and J ends were trimmed by 0 bases and 0 bases, with 10 bases remaining between them. CDR3 length: 16 amino acids.

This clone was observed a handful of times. CDR3 in amino acids: CASSKGTEAFF. As DNA, the CDR3 is TGTGCCAGCTCTAAGGGAACTGAAGCTTTCTTT. The chain uses TRBV28 and TRBJ1-1; no clear D. Germline V lookup: CDR1 MDHEN, CDR2 SYDVKM. This CDR3 is built from 11 residues. Between the trimmed V and J ends, which lost 8 bases and 5 bases, there was a span of 9 bases.

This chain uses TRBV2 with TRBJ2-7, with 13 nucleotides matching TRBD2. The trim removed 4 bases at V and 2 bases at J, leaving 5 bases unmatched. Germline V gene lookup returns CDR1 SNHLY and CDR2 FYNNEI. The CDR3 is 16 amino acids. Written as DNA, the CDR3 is TGTGCCAGCAGTGGGACTAGCGGGAGAGGAACCTACGAGCAGTACTTC. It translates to CASSGTSGRGTYEQYF.

CDR3 DNA: TGCGCCAGCAGTGATCCAGGGAAGCCCCAGCATTTT. This encodes CASSDPGKPQHF. The chain carries TRBV10-1 and TRBJ1-5; perhaps TRBD1 as D (5 bases). Germline V CDR1 and CDR2: WNHNN, SYGVQD (reference sequence). The CDR3 runs 12 residues. Between the trimmed V and J ends, which lost 3 bases and 8 bases, there was a span of 8 bases.

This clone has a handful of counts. The CDR3 is CASSLLMGETQYF. DNA for the CDR3: TGTGCCAGCAGCCTGCTGATGGGAGAGACCCAGTACTTC. The J gene is TRBJ2-5, the V gene TRBV7-3; D is unclear. Germline V gives CDR1 SGHTA, CDR2 FQGTGA. The CDR3 spans 13 residues. V was clipped by 5 bases and J by 4 bases, with 11 bases between them.

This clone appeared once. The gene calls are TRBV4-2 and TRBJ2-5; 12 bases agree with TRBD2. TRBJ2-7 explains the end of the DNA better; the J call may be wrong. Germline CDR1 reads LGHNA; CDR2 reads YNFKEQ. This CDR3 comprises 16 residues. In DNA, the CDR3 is TGTGCCAGCAGCCAAGGACTAGCGGGAGAGTCCTACGAGCAGTACTTC. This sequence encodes CASSQGLAGESYEQYF.

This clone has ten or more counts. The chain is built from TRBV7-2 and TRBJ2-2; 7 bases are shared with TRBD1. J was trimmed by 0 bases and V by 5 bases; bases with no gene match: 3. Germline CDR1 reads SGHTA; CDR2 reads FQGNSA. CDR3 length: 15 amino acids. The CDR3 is CASSTGDANTGELFF. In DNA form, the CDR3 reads TGTGCCAGCAGCACAGGGGACGCGAACACCGGGGAGCTGTTTTTT.

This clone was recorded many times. The DNA of the CDR3 is TGTGCCAGCAGTTTCGGACAGGGAGGAAGCATTCAGTACTTC. This gives the protein CASSFGQGGSIQYF. J is TRBJ2-4 and V is TRBV28; 8 bases are shared with TRBD1. From germline, CDR1 is MDHEN and CDR2 SYDVKM. V was pared by 3 bases and J by 9 bases, with 7 bases of the junction left unmatched. This CDR3 is built from 14 residues.

The CDR3 here is CASSLAPSSVEQFF. DNA for the CDR3: TGTGCCAGCAGCTTAGCACCGAGTTCCGTAGAGCAGTTCTTC. The rearrangement links TRBV7-8 to TRBJ2-1, with D hard to call. The germline V gene has CDR1 SGHVS and CDR2 FQNEAQ. CDR3 size: 14 residues. The V gene lost 0 bases and the J gene lost 10 bases, with 13 bases spanning the gap.

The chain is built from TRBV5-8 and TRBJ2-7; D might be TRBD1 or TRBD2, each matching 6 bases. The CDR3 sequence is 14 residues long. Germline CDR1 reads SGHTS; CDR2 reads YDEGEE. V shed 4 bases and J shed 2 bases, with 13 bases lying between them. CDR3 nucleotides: TGTGCCAGCAGCCTCATCGGGGGCCCCTACGAGCAGTACTTC. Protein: CASSLIGGPYEQYF.

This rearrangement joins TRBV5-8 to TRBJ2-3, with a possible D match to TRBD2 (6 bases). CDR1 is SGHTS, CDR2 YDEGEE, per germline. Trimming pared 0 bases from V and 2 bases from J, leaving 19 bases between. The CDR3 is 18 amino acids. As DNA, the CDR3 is TGTGCCAGCAGCTTGGGGACTGGCGGGGCGCTTAACACAGATACGCAGTATTTT. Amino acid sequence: CASSLGTGGALNTDTQYF. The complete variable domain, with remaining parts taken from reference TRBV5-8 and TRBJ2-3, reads EAGVTQSPTHLIKTRGQQATLRCSPISGHTSVYWYQQALGLGLQFLLWYDEGEERNRGNFPPRFSGRQFPNYSSELNVNALELEDSALYLCASSLGTGGALNTDTQYFGPGTRLTVL.

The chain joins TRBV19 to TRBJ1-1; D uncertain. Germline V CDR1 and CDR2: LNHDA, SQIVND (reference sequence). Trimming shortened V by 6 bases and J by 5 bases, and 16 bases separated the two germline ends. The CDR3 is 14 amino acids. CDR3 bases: TGTGCCAGTAGCTCCCAAGACGGGAGGACTGAAGCTTTCTTT. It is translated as CASSSQDGRTEAFF.

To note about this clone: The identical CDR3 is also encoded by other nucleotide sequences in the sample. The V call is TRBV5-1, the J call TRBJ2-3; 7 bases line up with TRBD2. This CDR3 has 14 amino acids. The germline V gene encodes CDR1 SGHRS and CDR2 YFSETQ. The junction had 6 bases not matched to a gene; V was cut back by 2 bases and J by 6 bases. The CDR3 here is CASSLGGSRDTQYF. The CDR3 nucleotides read TGCGCCAGCAGCTTAGGCGGGAGTAGGGATACGCAGTATTTT.

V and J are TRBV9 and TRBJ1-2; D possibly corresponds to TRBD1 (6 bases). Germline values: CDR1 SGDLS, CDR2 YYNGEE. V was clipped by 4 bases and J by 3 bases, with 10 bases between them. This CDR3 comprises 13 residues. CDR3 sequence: CASSRGGDYGYTF. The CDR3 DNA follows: TGTGCCAGCAGCCGCGGGGGCGACTATGGCTACACCTTC. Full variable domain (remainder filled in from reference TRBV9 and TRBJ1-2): DSGVTQTPKHLITATGQRVTLRCSPRSGDLSVYWYQQSLDQGLQFLIQYYNGEERAKGNILERFSAQQFPDLHSELNLSSLELGDSALYFCASSRGGDYGYTFGSGTRLTVV.

CDR3 region: CASSRRTSGTGNEQFF. The CDR3 DNA sequence: TGTGCCAGCAGCCGAAGGACTAGCGGGACGGGGAATGAGCAGTTCTTC. J is TRBJ2-1 and V is TRBV28; 12 bases map to TRBD2. Germline V gene data show CDR1 as MDHEN and CDR2 as SYDVKM. Trimming removed 6 bases from V and 7 bases from J; junction bases left unmatched: 10. The CDR3 sequence is 16 residues long.

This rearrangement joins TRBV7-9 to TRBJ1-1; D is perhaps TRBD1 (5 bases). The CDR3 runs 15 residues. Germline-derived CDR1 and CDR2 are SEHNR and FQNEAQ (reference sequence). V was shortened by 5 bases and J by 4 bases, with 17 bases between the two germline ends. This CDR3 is CASSAAEGRGTEAFF. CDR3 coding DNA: TGTGCCAGCAGCGCAGCGGAGGGAAGGGGCACTGAAGCTTTCTTT.

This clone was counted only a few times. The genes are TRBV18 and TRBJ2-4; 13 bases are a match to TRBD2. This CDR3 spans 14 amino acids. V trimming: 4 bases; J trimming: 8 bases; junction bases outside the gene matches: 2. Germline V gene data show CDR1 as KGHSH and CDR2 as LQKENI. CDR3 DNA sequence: TGTGCCAGCTCACTAGGACTAGCGGGGGACATTCAGTACTTC. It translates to CASSLGLAGDIQYF.

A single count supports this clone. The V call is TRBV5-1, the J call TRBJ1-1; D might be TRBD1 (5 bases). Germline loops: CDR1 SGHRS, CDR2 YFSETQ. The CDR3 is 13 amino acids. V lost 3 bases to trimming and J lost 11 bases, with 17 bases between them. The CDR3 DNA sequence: TGCGCCAGCAGCTCGACCACAGGATCCACCGCTTTCTTT. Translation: CASSSTTGSTAFF. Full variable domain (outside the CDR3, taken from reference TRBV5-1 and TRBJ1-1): KAGVTQTPRYLIKTRGQQVTLSCSPISGHRSVSWYQQTPGQGLQFLFEYFSETQRNKGNFPGRFSGRQFSNSRSEMNVSTLELGDSALYLCASSSTTGSTAFFGQGTRLTVV.

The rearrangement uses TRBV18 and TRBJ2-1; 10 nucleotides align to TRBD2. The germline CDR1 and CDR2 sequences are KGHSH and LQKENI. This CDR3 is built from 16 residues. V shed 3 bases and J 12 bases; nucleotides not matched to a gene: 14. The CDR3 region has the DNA TGTGCCAGCTCACCCCCGGCAGCGGGAGGGCCCTTTGGGCAGTTCTTC. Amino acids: CASSPPAAGGPFGQFF.

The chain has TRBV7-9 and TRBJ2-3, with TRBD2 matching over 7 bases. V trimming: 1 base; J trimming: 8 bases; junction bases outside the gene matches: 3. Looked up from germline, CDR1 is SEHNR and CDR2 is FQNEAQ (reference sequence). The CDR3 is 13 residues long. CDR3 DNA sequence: TGTGCCAGCAGCTTAGAAGAGCGGGGTACGCAGTATTTT. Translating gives CASSLEERGTQYF.

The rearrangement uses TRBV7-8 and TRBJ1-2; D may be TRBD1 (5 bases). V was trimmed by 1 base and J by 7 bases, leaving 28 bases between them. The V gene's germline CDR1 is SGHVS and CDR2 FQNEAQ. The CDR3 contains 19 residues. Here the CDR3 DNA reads TGTGCCAGCAGCTTAGTTAACAGCGTATCGGTTGTCGGGGGAGGTGGCTACACCTTC. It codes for CASSLVNSVSVVGGGGYTF.